Given below is one T cell receptor (beta chain) in context. As yet, its antigen is unknown. The protocol was immunoSEQ multiplex PCR, while the TCRdb copy is restricted to in-frame clones and leaves out a portion. Counted here are around 100,000 clones, roughly 88% occurring once; the ten biggest clones make up 20% to 25%. The sample originates from a study of T cell responses to AZD1222 COVID-19 vaccine. Findings and limits, study-wide: Donors were chiefly white British, with a greater number of females, and clonal diversity was perhaps underestimated.

The CDR3 length is 17 residues. Trimming removed 0 bases from V and 5 bases from J; junction bases left unmatched: 6. Germline CDR1 and CDR2: LGHNA and YSLEER. The sequenced sample was peripheral blood, obtained on day 0 of AZD1222 vaccination. The chain recombines TRBV4-3 with TRBJ2-3; 12 bases align to TRBD2. This TCR derives from an adult in good health. This CDR3 is CASSQDLAGGAGDTQYF. CDR3 bases: TGCGCCAGCAGCCAAGATCTAGCGGGAGGGGCGGGAGATACGCAGTATTTT.